A selection of T cell receptor beta chains follows, all from one sample in a study of T cell responses to AZD1222 COVID-19 vaccine. Produced via immunoSEQ multiplex PCR; TCRdb's table is partial and in-frame only. The data contain about 120,000 clones, approximately 86% of them singletons. The source was peripheral blood, collected on day 0 of AZD1222 vaccination. The receptors shown here come from an adult in good health. The CDR3 runs from the conserved cysteine through the conserved F or W. D genes are given only for firm matches. Size tells how often a clone was seen (once, few, many) or the class of an expanded clone, and some rows leave it out.

d_call: TRBD1
j_call: TRBJ1-2
v_call: TRBV14
clone_size: once
cdr3_aa: CASSRDRVYGYTF
cdr3_nt: TGTGCCAGCAGCCGGGACAGGGTCTATGGCTACACCTTC

d_call: TRBD1
j_call: TRBJ1-2
v_call: TRBV27
clone_size: -
cdr3_aa: CASTSAGQGANYGYTF
cdr3_nt: TGTGCCAGCACCTCGGCGGGACAGGGAGCTAACTATGGCTACACCTTC

d_call: -
j_call: TRBJ2-6
v_call: TRBV6-5
clone_size: -
cdr3_aa: CASSSPGVSGANVLTF
cdr3_nt: TGTGCCAGCAGTTCCCCGGGAGTCTCCGGGGCCAACGTCCTGACTTTC

d_call: -
j_call: TRBJ2-7
v_call: TRBV5-1
clone_size: -
cdr3_aa: CASSLAETGGVAGGREQYF
cdr3_nt: TGCGCCAGCAGCTTGGCGGAGACAGGGGGCGTCGCGGGAGGGCGCGAGCAGTACTTC

d_call: -
j_call: TRBJ1-5
v_call: TRBV3-1/TRBV3-2
clone_size: -
cdr3_aa: CASSQAGQPQHF
cdr3_nt: TGTGCCAGCAGCCAAGCAGGTCAGCCCCAGCATTTT

d_call: -
j_call: TRBJ1-2
v_call: TRBV6-5
clone_size: -
cdr3_aa: CASREGLPSGGYTF
cdr3_nt: TGTGCCAGCAGGGAGGGGCTCCCGAGCGGTGGCTACACCTTC

d_call: -
j_call: TRBJ2-1
v_call: TRBV27
clone_size: -
cdr3_aa: CASRRLSHNEQFF
cdr3_nt: TGTGCCAGCCGTCGGCTTTCGCACAATGAGCAGTTCTTC

d_call: TRBD1
j_call: TRBJ1-1
v_call: TRBV30
clone_size: -
cdr3_aa: CAWSVLGQGNTEAFF
cdr3_nt: TGTGCCTGGAGTGTTTTAGGACAGGGGAACACTGAAGCTTTCTTT

d_call: TRBD1
j_call: TRBJ1-6
v_call: TRBV4-1
clone_size: -
cdr3_aa: CASSQETPGQGVSPLHF
cdr3_nt: TGCGCCAGCAGCCAAGAAACCCCGGGACAGGGGGTGTCACCCCTCCACTTT

d_call: TRBD1
j_call: TRBJ1-2
v_call: TRBV19
clone_size: -
cdr3_aa: CASSSPTGANYGYTF
cdr3_nt: TGTGCCAGTAGTTCTCCGACAGGGGCTAACTATGGCTACACCTTC

d_call: TRBD2
j_call: TRBJ2-7
v_call: TRBV5-1
clone_size: once
cdr3_aa: CASSRLAGVPYEQYF
cdr3_nt: TGCGCCAGCAGCCGTCTAGCGGGAGTCCCCTACGAGCAGTACTTC

d_call: -
j_call: TRBJ2-7
v_call: TRBV3-1/TRBV3-2
clone_size: -
cdr3_aa: CASSLIGSYEQYF
cdr3_nt: TGTGCCAGCAGCCTCATTGGCTCCTACGAGCAGTACTTC

d_call: TRBD2
j_call: TRBJ2-1
v_call: TRBV7-3
clone_size: -
cdr3_aa: CASSPRTSGSWEEQFF
cdr3_nt: TGTGCCAGCAGCCCCCGGACTAGCGGGAGTTGGGAGGAGCAGTTCTTC

d_call: -
j_call: TRBJ2-7
v_call: TRBV5-1
clone_size: -
cdr3_aa: CASSLDNGGEQYF
cdr3_nt: TGCGCCAGCAGCTTGGATAATGGGGGCGAGCAGTACTTC

d_call: TRBD1
j_call: TRBJ1-5
v_call: TRBV15
clone_size: -
cdr3_aa: CATSREKTGGSNQPQHF
cdr3_nt: TGTGCCACCAGCAGAGAGAAGACAGGGGGCTCGAATCAGCCCCAGCATTTT

d_call: -
j_call: TRBJ2-2
v_call: TRBV3-1/TRBV3-2
clone_size: -
cdr3_aa: CASSQGSSHTGELFF
cdr3_nt: TGTGCCAGCAGCCAAGGATCCAGTCACACCGGGGAGCTGTTTTTT

d_call: -
j_call: TRBJ2-3
v_call: TRBV5-4
clone_size: -
cdr3_aa: CASSGPLPDTQYF
cdr3_nt: TGTGCCAGCAGCGGGCCCCTGCCAGATACGCAGTATTTT

d_call: TRBD2
j_call: TRBJ2-7
v_call: TRBV28
clone_size: -
cdr3_aa: CASSPVLGLAGVEQYF
cdr3_nt: TGTGCCAGCAGCCCTGTTTTGGGACTAGCGGGAGTCGAGCAGTACTTC

d_call: -
j_call: TRBJ2-2
v_call: TRBV7-9
clone_size: -
cdr3_aa: CASSLAGPVSGELFF
cdr3_nt: TGTGCCAGCAGCTTAGCGGGGCCTGTCTCCGGGGAGCTGTTTTTT

d_call: -
j_call: TRBJ1-3
v_call: TRBV29-1
clone_size: -
cdr3_aa: CSVEDGRIPGNTIYF
cdr3_nt: TGCAGCGTTGAAGATGGACGGATCCCTGGAAACACCATATATTTT